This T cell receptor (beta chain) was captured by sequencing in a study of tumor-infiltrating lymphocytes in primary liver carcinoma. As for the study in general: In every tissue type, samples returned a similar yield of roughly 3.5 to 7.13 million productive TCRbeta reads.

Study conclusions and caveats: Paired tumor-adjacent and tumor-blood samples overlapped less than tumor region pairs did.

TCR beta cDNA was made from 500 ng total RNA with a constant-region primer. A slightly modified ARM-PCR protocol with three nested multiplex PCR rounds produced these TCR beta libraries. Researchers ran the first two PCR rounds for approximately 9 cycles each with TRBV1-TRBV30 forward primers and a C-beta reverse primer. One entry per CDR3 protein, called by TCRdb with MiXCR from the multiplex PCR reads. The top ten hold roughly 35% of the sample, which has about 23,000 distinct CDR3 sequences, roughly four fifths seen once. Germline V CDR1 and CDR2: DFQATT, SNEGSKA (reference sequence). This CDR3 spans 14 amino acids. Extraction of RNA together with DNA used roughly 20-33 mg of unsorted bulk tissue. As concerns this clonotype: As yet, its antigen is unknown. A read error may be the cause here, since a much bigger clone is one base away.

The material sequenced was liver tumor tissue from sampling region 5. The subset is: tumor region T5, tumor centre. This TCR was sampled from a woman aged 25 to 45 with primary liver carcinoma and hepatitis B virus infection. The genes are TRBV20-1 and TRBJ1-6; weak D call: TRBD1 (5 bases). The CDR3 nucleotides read TGCAGGGCTAGATCCTCGGGGGGTTCCTCACCCCTCCACTTT. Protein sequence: CRARSSGGSSPLHF.